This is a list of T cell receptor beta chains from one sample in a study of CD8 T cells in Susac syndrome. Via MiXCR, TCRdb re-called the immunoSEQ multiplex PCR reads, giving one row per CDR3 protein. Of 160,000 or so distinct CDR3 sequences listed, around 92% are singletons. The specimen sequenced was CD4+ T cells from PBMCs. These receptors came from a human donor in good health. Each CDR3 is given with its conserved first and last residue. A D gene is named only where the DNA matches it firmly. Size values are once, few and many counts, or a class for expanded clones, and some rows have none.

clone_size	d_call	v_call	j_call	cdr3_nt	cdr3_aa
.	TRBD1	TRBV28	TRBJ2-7	TGTGCCAGCAGTATAAAATCAGGGGGAAGGGACGAGCAGTACTTC	CASSIKSGGRDEQYF
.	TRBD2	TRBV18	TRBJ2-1	TGTGCCAGCTCACCGAGCGGGAGCGATGAGCAGTTCTTC	CASSPSGSDEQFF
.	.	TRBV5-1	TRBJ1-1	TGCGCCAGCAGCTGGATCTGGGATTCTGAAGCTTTCTTT	CASSWIWDSEAFF
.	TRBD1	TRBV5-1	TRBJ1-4	TGCGCCAGCAGCTGGACAGGGGTAGCTAATGAAAAACTGTTTTTT	CASSWTGVANEKLFF
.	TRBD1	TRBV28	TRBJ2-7	TGTGCCAGCAGACCTTCGGGACAGGGATACGAGCAGTACTTC	CASRPSGQGYEQYF
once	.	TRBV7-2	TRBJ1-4	TGTGCCAGCCGTCGCTCCGTTGAGGATGAAAAACTGTTTTTT	CASRRSVEDEKLFF
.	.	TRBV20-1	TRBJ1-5	TGCAGTGCTACTTTTCCGGACACACGAAATCAGCCCCAGCATTTT	CSATFPDTRNQPQHF
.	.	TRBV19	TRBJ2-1	TGTGCCAGTAGTATAACTCCACAGGGCCCTGAGCAGTTCTTC	CASSITPQGPEQFF
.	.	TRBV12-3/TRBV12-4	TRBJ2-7	TGTGCCAGCAGTTTAAGTACGGGGGCGTCCTACGAGCAGTACTTC	CASSLSTGASYEQYF
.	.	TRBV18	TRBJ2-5	TGTGCCAGCTCGCTCACTTCGCCCTCCGTAGAGACCCAGTACTTC	CASSLTSPSVETQYF
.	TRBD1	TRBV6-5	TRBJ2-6	TGTGCCACCTATACCAGGGGGACTGGGGCCAACGTCCTGACTTTC	CATYTRGTGANVLTF
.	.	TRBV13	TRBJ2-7	TGTGCCAGCAGTCATGACAGGCCCTCCTACGAGCAGTACTTC	CASSHDRPSYEQYF
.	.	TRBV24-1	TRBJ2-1	TGTGCCACCAGTGATTTTGGCACTGAGCAGTTCTTC	CATSDFGTEQFF
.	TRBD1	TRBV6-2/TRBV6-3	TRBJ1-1	TGTGCCAGCAGTTATTGGGGGACAGGGTCGAACACTGAAGCTTTCTTT	CASSYWGTGSNTEAFF
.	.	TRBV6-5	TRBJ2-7	TGTGCCAGCAGTTCTAGAGGTGGGTCCTACGAGCAGTACTTC	CASSSRGGSYEQYF
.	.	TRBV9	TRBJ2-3	TGTGCCAGCAGCGTAGGAGGATCTAGGGCAGATACGCAGTATTTT	CASSVGGSRADTQYF
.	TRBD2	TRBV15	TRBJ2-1	TGTGCCTCCTCGGGCGGGCGGGGGGCCTACAATGAGCAGTTCTTC	CASSGGRGAYNEQFF
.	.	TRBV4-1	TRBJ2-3	TGCGCCAGCAGCCAAGACTCGGGCCGGGCAGATACGCAGTATTTT	CASSQDSGRADTQYF
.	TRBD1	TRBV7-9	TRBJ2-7	TGTGCCAGCAGCTTTGACAGGGGGTATTTCTACGAGCAGTACTTC	CASSFDRGYFYEQYF
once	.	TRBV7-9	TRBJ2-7	TGTGCCAGCAGTTTGGGAAGAGGGACAAGGGACAAACTCGAGCAGTACTTC	CASSLGRGTRDKLEQYF
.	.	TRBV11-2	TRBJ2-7	TGTGCCAGCAGCTTAGATATAGGAGCGGTGATTTCCTACGAGCAGTACTTC	CASSLDIGAVISYEQYF
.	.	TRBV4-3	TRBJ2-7	TGCGCCAGCAGCCAAGGATGGGCTGGCGGGAACTACGAGCAGTACTTC	CASSQGWAGGNYEQYF
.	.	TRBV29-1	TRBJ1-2	TGCAGCGTTGAACAGGGACCCAAGAACTATGGCTACACCTTC	CSVEQGPKNYGYTF
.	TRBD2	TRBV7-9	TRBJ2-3	TGTGCCAGCAGCTTAACAGCGGGACCCACAGATACGCAGTATTTT	CASSLTAGPTDTQYF
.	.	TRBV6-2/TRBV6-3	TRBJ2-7	TGTGCCAGCAGTTACAACCCCCGGGGGCAATTCTACGAGCAGTACTTC	CASSYNPRGQFYEQYF
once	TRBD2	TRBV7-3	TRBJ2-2	TGTGCCAGCAGCCCCCGCGGCGGGAGGGACACCGGGGAGCTGTTTTTT	CASSPRGGRDTGELFF
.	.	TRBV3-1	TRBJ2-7	TGTGCCAGCAGCCGAACACAGGGATACGAGCAGTACTTC	CASSRTQGYEQYF
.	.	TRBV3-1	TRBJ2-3	TGTGCCAGCAGCGTCGCGGGGCCAGATACGCAGTATTTT	CASSVAGPDTQYF
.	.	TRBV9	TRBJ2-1	TGTGCCAGCAGCGTAGGTTGGGGGGCGGGGGAATACAATGAGCAGTTCTTC	CASSVGWGAGEYNEQFF
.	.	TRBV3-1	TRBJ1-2	TGTGCCAGCAGCGCCGGGACGGCGAATCGGGGCTACACCTTC	CASSAGTANRGYTF
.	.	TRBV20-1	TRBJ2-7	TGCAGTGCTAGCAGGCAGCCGATAGGGGAGCAGTACTTC	CSASRQPIGEQYF
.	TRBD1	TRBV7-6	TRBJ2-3	TGTGCCAGCACCGTGACAGGGGGCGCAGATACGCAGTATTTT	CASTVTGGADTQYF
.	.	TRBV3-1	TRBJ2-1	TGTGCCAGCAGCCAAGATGGGACTCCCGAATCCTACAATGAGCAGTTCTTC	CASSQDGTPESYNEQFF
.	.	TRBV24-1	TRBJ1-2	TGTGCCACCAGTGATTTGTCGGGTCGCTGGACCTTC	CATSDLSGRWTF
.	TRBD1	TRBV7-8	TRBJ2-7	TGTGCCAGCAGCTTAGCGCAGGGGGCCGGCTACGAGCAGTACTTC	CASSLAQGAGYEQYF
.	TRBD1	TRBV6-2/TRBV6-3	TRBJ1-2	TGTGCCAGCACCACAGGGGTCGGCTACACCTTC	CASTTGVGYTF
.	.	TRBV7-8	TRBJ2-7	TGTGCCAGCAGCTTAGGATGGGTTTACGAGCAGTACTTC	CASSLGWVYEQYF
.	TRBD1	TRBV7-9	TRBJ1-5	TGTGCCAGCAGCGCCAACAGGGGGCAGCCCCAGCATTTT	CASSANRGQPQHF
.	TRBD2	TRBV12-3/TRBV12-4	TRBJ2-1	TGTGCCAGCAGTTTTCCTCGCGGGACTAGCGGTCCTAGCTCCTACAATGAGCAGTTCTTC	CASSFPRGTSGPSSYNEQFF
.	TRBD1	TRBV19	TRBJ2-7	TGTGCCAGTAGTAAGACCCCGGGACAGACCTACGAGCAGTACTTC	CASSKTPGQTYEQYF
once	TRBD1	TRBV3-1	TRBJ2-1	TGTGCCAGCAGCCAGAGACAGGGGGGAGGGAATGAGCAGTTCTTC	CASSQRQGGGNEQFF
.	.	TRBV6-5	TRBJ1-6	TGTGCCAGCAGTTACTCGATTGGCCATAACTATAATTCACCCCTCCACTTT	CASSYSIGHNYNSPLHF
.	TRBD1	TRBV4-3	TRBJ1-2	TGCGCCAGCAGCCAAGAGTGGGGACAGAACTATGGCTACACCTTC	CASSQEWGQNYGYTF
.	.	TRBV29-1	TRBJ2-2	TGCAGCGGGCGTATAGGCCCGGACACCGGGGAGCTGTTTTTT	CSGRIGPDTGELFF
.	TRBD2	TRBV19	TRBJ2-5	TGTGCCAGTAGTATAGATTCCGGCGGGGGAGAGACCCAGTACTTC	CASSIDSGGGETQYF
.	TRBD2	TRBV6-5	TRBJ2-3	TGTGCCAGCAAGCGGGAATACACAGATACGCAGTATTTT	CASKREYTDTQYF
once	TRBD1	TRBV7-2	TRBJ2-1	TGTGCCAGCAGCCCCTGGGACAGGGAGGGCAATGAGCAGTTCTTC	CASSPWDREGNEQFF
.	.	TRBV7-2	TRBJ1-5	TGTGCCAGCAGCCTAGTCGGGTTCAATCAGCCCCAGCATTTT	CASSLVGFNQPQHF
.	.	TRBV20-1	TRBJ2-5	TGCAGTGCTAAGTCGCAGCTGGGGCAAGAGACCCAGTACTTC	CSAKSQLGQETQYF
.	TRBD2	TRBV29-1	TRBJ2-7	TGCAGCGTTGAAGGCGGGGGGACCTACGAGCAGTACTTC	CSVEGGGTYEQYF
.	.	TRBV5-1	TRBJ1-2	TGCGCCAGCAGCGCCGACCGGATCGGATATGGCTACACCTTC	CASSADRIGYGYTF
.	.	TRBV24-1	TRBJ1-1	TGTGCCACCAGTAAACAACAGGGAACTGAAGCTTTCTTT	CATSKQQGTEAFF
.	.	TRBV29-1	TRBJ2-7	TGCAGCGTCCGAGGGGTGGCAATCCCTTACGAGCAGTACTTC	CSVRGVAIPYEQYF
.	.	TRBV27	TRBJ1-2	TGTGCCAGCGGGACTTCCTATGGCTACACCTTC	CASGTSYGYTF